This TCR beta chain originates from a study of blood T cell repertoires in COVID-19 (dated by TCRdb to the early 2020s). About the investigation overall: Collaborator samples came from the United States, Italy and Spain and covered acute and convalescent phases of COVID-19. The prospective study material was composed of cDNA or gDNA derived from T cells, B-cell-depleted T cells, or PBMCs. Subjects who had been exposed to COVID-19, were actively infected with it, or had recovered from it provided the deeply sampled blood TCRbeta repertoires that made up the dataset. The repertoires were released in a freely available public database meant as a resource for research on the immune response to SARS-CoV-2. The samples were drawn from two sources: the first 160 participants of the ongoing ImmuneRACE study, and fewer than 1,500 subjects contributed by 6 global collaborators. Nearly every sample came with metadata listing a de-identified subject ID, COVID-19 status, age in years and sex. Where HLA class I and class II types were available, the types were taken from metadata supplied by the sample provider, not from assay-based typing.

The germline V gene (reference sequence) provides CDR1 LNHDA and CDR2 SQIVND. Trimming at the junction amounts to 8 bases on V and 2 bases on J, and the germline ends lie 15 bases apart. The CDR3 spans 14 residues, from the cysteine through the phenylalanine. The CDR3 DNA has 42 bases and is translated from base 1. As regards this clone: Its antigen has not been determined. No base-level quality is on record; no much larger clone is a single base apart.

TCRbeta CDR3 regions were amplified from genomic DNA using the immunoSEQ Assay, a bias-controlled multiplex PCR. The authors processed their data as follows. Within the assay, amplification of reference gene primers was used to estimate how many nucleated cells each sample contained. Sequence reads were collapsed and filtered to measure the absolute abundance of every unique TCRbeta CDR3 rearrangement. For each sample, productive Simpson clonality was calculated as the square root of Simpson's diversity index across productive rearrangements. TCRdb retrieved this table from immuneACCESS and kept in-frame rearrangements only. Not all clones are present; in checked studies, unresolved V genes account for under half, and no reason is known for the remainder. V and J calls and clone size follow that table, whereas D and trimming were derived from the DNA. This sample lists more than 350,000 clones; roughly 90% were detected once. Around 3% of the sample comes from the top ten.

What the study reported, not specific to this receptor: How much clinical and demographic metadata was included differed by source and by participant, and the metadata was provided uncurated.

One collaborating source in Seattle enrolled patients during active infection and followed them longitudinally through the course of disease. Whole blood was collected in K2EDTA tubes by collaborating institutions according to the institutions' own protocols. For TCRbeta analysis, collaborators shipped samples in one of three forms: frozen whole blood, isolated PBMCs, or DNA extracted from either of those sample types. The sample consisted of peripheral blood. The source is a woman aged 25-40 years with COVID-19, enrolled during active disease. The chain is encoded by TRBV19 joined to TRBJ2-5; a tentative D call is TRBD2 (6 bases match). Read as DNA, the sequence is TGTGCCAGTTCCATCCCGGGAGTTCAAGAGACCCAGTACTTC. Translated, it gives CASSIPGVQETQYF.